This T cell receptor (beta chain) was sequenced during a study of CD8+ T cells in alopecia areata. Study background: In an open-label trial, patients got 5 to 10 mg tofacitinib twice daily.

As regards this clone: The target antigen is unknown.

CDR1 is SEHNR, CDR2 FQNEAQ, per germline (reference sequence). V shed 2 bases and J 8 bases; nucleotides not matched to a gene: 6. This CDR3 contains 14 residues. Indicated treatment: oral pan-JAK inhibitor, 5-10 mg twice daily. RNA was isolated and reverse transcribed to cDNA, the sequencing template. TCRdb keeps only in-frame clones here, not all; method: immunoSEQ multiplex PCR. Among 90,000 or so clones listed, 44% were seen once. Whole-study findings and limits: One nonresponder makes the tie between baseline CD8+ expansion and response uncertain. A large proportion of expanded lesional clones were detected persisting in scalp and blood during tofacitinib. TCR sharing across patients was less clear than in mice, possibly HLA-related.

The clonotype comes from a human donor with alopecia areata. The sequencing here drew on CD8+ T cells sorted from blood, taken at week 24, from a patient treated with tofacitinib. This chain joins TRBV7-9 and TRBJ2-1, with 7 bases aligning to TRBD2. CDR3 region: CASSLQWTRDEQFF. CDR3 nucleotides: TGTGCCAGCAGCTTACAATGGACTAGGGATGAGCAGTTCTTC.